Listed below are T cell receptor beta chains from one sample, sequenced in a study of OX40 agonist ivuxolimab in advanced cancers. This table comes from immunoSEQ multiplex PCR, and its TCRdb copy is limited to in-frame clones, with some not included. The sample holds approximately 77,000 clones, over 85% seen once. This specimen consisted of CD4+ or CD8+ T cells sorted from blood, obtained in a trial of the OX40 agonist ivuxolimab. The receptors were gathered from an adult with an advanced solid tumor such as melanoma, head and neck, liver or kidney cancer. Each CDR3 is given with its conserved first and last residue. The D gene is left open where the match is weak. Size tells how often a clone was seen (once, few, many) or the class of an expanded clone, and some rows leave it out.

>-|TRBJ1-6|TRBV6-1|-
TGTGCCAGCAACCGGGGGCAGTCCTATAATTCACCCCTCCACTTT
CASNRGQSYNSPLHF
>TRBD2|TRBJ2-3|TRBV7-2|-
TGTGCCAGCGGCGGGAGGAATATAGATACGCAGTATTTT
CASGGRNIDTQYF
>-|TRBJ2-4|TRBV28|-
TGTGCCAGCAGCCCCTCCCGCTCAACCATTCAGTACTTC
CASSPSRSTIQYF
>-|TRBJ2-7|TRBV6-6|-
TGTGCCAGCAGGCTAGGGGCCCACGAGCAGTACTTC
CASRLGAHEQYF
>-|TRBJ1-5|TRBV18|-
TGTGCCAGCTCACCAGTGGGCGATAGCAATCAGCCCCAGCATTTT
CASSPVGDSNQPQHF
>TRBD2|TRBJ2-7|TRBV7-2|-
TGTGCCAGCAGCTTAATCGCGGGAGTCGGGGAGCAGTACTTC
CASSLIAGVGEQYF
>-|TRBJ2-3|TRBV23-1|-
TGCGCCAGGGTGGCCAGCCCCGATACGCAGTATTTT
CARVASPDTQYF
>-|TRBJ1-1|TRBV28|-
TGTGCCAGCAGATCAGTGAACACTGAAGCTTTCTTT
CASRSVNTEAFF
>-|TRBJ2-3|TRBV2|-
TGTGCCAGCAGTGACGAGGGCAGGAGACCAGCAGATACGCAGTATTTT
CASSDEGRRPADTQYF
>TRBD1|TRBJ1-4|TRBV7-2|-
TGTGCCAGCAGACCCCCGGGACAGGGTTATGAAAAACTGTTTTTT
CASRPPGQGYEKLFF
>-|TRBJ2-2|TRBV5-1|once
TGCGCCAGCAGCTTAGCACAGATGAACACCGGGGAGCTGTTTTTT
CASSLAQMNTGELFF
>-|TRBJ1-1|TRBV28|once
TGTGCCAGCAGTTTGAGGGGGAACTGGGCTGAAGCTTTCTTT
CASSLRGNWAEAFF
>-|TRBJ1-5|TRBV5-1|-
TGCGCCAGCAGCTTAGAAGGGGCCAGCAATCAGCCCCAGCATTTT
CASSLEGASNQPQHF
>TRBD1|TRBJ2-6|TRBV18|-
TGTGCCAGCTTACAGGGGGCTGGGGCCAACGTCCTGACTTTC
CASLQGAGANVLTF
>TRBD2|TRBJ2-2|TRBV7-2|-
TGTGCCAGCAGCCCTCGTTGGGACTACTACACCGGGGAGCTGTTTTTT
CASSPRWDYYTGELFF
>-|TRBJ1-4|TRBV10-3|-
TGTGCCATCAGTGAGTCGAACCGGGGTCCGAATGAAAAACTGTTTTTT
CAISESNRGPNEKLFF
>TRBD2|TRBJ2-3|TRBV4-1|-
TGCGCCAGCAGACTATGGACTAGCGGGACTGCAGATACGCAGTATTTT
CASRLWTSGTADTQYF
>TRBD2|TRBJ2-7|TRBV7-9|once
TGTGCCAGCAGCTCATCCCCGGGACTAGCGGGAGGGCCCTACGAGCAGTACTTC
CASSSSPGLAGGPYEQYF
>-|TRBJ2-3|TRBV15|-
TGTGCCACCAGCGGTGGGACTCTGACTAGCACAGATACGCAGTATTTT
CATSGGTLTSTDTQYF
>-|TRBJ1-4|TRBV9|once
TGTGCCAGCAGCGTAGACGGGCTGCCACCCTATACAACTAATGAAAAACTGTTTTTT
CASSVDGLPPYTTNEKLFF
>-|TRBJ2-7|TRBV19|few
TGTGCCAGTAGTATAGTGGCGGGGAGGACCTACGAGCAGTACTTC
CASSIVAGRTYEQYF
>TRBD2|TRBJ2-1|TRBV5-1|-
TGCGCCAGCAGCTTGGGTGGGACTAGCTTGGGCAATGAGCAGTTCTTC
CASSLGGTSLGNEQFF
>TRBD2|TRBJ2-5|TRBV6-1|-
TGTGCCAGCAGTGAACAAAGCGGGAGGGAGACCCAGTACTTC
CASSEQSGRETQYF
>-|TRBJ1-1|TRBV12-5|-
TGTGCTAGTGGTTACGGACGGAACACTGAAGCTTTCTTT
CASGYGRNTEAFF
>TRBD1|TRBJ1-5|TRBV27|-
TGTGCCAGCAGTTTCGACCGGGACAGGGGGCATCTGGATCAGCCCCAGCATTTT
CASSFDRDRGHLDQPQHF
>TRBD1|TRBJ2-5|TRBV29-1|-
TGCAGCGTTATCGGGGGACAGGGACAAGAGACCCAGTACTTC
CSVIGGQGQETQYF
>-|TRBJ1-2|TRBV5-1|-
TGCGCCAGCAGCCACAACCCAGGGGAGGGTAACTATGGCTACACCTTC
CASSHNPGEGNYGYTF
>-|TRBJ2-3|TRBV7-9|-
TGTGCCAGCAGCTTGGGATCAAGGGATACGCAGTATTTT
CASSLGSRDTQYF
>-|TRBJ2-1|TRBV4-2|-
TGTGCCAGCAGCCCAGGGGTTGGCAGGGGAACTCTAGCGGAATTTTACAATGAGCAGTTCTTC
CASSPGVGRGTLAEFYNEQFF
>TRBD2|TRBJ2-4|TRBV11-3|-
TGTGCCAGCAGCCCGGGACTAGCACAAAACATTCAGTACTTC
CASSPGLAQNIQYF
>TRBD1|TRBJ1-1|TRBV7-2|medium-sized
TGTGCCAGCAGCTATCAGGGGGCCATGAACACTGAAGCTTTCTTT
CASSYQGAMNTEAFF
>-|TRBJ1-1|TRBV2|-
TGTGCCAGCAGTGAAAAGTTGGCTTTCTTT
CASSEKLAFF
>TRBD1|TRBJ1-1|TRBV19|-
TGTGCCAGTAGCAGGGGGCCCACTGAAGCTTTCTTT
CASSRGPTEAFF